This T cell receptor (beta chain) was sequenced during a study of T-cell memory formation after mild COVID-19. Across the whole study: Each donor largely had its own TCR clusters.

TCRdb redid the calling of the 5' RACE reads with MiXCR, one entry per CDR3 protein. The table has 120,000 to 150,000 distinct CDR3 sequences, 15% to 20% seen once. General study findings and limits: The study found balanced CD4/CD8 in clones contracting day 15 to 85 and a CD4+ lean in later expanders.

With regard to this clonotype: Its antigen is currently unknown.

Looked up from germline, CDR1 is SGHDN and CDR2 is FVKESK. The CDR3 has 14 residues. The V gene lost 3 bases and the J gene lost 4 bases, with 7 bases spanning the gap. V gene TRBV14 combines with J gene TRBJ2-6; D unresolved. This receptor was obtained from an adult woman who had mild COVID-19 (a few samples of this study predate the infection). Cell type and time point are not known. Source material: PBMCs or a T cell subset sorted from them (not recorded which). The CDR3 loop reads CASSQTPGANVLTF. As DNA, the CDR3 is TGTGCCAGCAGCCAGACTCCCGGGGCCAACGTCCTGACTTTC.